The clone carrying this TCR beta chain has just a few counts. These data belong to a study of cytomegalovirus exposure and HLA in healthy donors. There are 14 residues in the CDR3. V lost 1 base and J lost 3, with 10 bases in between. Germline CDR1 SGHTA, CDR2 FQGNSA. The protocol was immunoSEQ multiplex PCR, while the TCRdb copy is restricted to in-frame clones and leaves out a portion. This sample has around 150,000 clones, with approximately 96% found just once. The chain uses TRBV7-2 and TRBJ2-7, with D possibly being TRBD1 (7 bases). This TCR was recovered from a woman aged 18-29 years in good health and CMV-seronegative. Sample: PBMCs. CDR3 DNA sequence: TGTGCCAGCAGCTTAGACAGGGGAGGCTACGAGCAGTACTTC. Protein: CASSLDRGGYEQYF. The full variable domain, completed using reference TRBV7-2 and TRBJ2-7, is GAGVSQSPSNKVTEKGKDVELRCDPISGHTALYWYRQSLGQGLEFLIYFQGNSAPDKSGLPSDRFSAERTGGSVSTLTIQRTQQEDSAVYLCASSLDRGGYEQYFGPGTRLTVT.